The 14 T cell receptor beta chains presented below share a single source sample, sequenced in a study of blood T cells in healthy people across ages. Alongside a J-beta primer mix, a sample-barcoded 5' primer served in a second PCR lasting roughly 7 to 11 cycles. One entry per CDR3 protein results from TCRdb running MiXCR on the 5' RACE reads. The sample shows about 640,000 distinct CDR3 sequences, 25% to 30% of them seen only once. The material sequenced was blood. The receptors stem from an elderly woman in good health.

The V gene is TRBV20-1, the J gene TRBJ2-1; 8 positions match TRBD2. CDR1 and CDR2 from the germline V gene are DFQATT and SNEGSKA (reference sequence). The CDR3 sequence is 14 residues long. J gave up 3 bases and V 3 bases, and 4 bases lay outside the gene matches. This chain's CDR3 is CSASRSGGYNEQFF. CDR3 bases: TGCAGTGCTAGTCGGAGCGGGGGCTACAATGAGCAGTTCTTC.

In its sample, this clonotype was seen a few times. This sequence joins TRBV5-4 and TRBJ2-1, with D uncertain. Germline CDR1 and CDR2: SGHNT and YYREEE (reference sequence). The CDR3 runs to 17 residues. The V end lost 4 bases, the J end lost 2 bases, and 19 bases lay between the germline ends. The CDR3: CASSPRRELRPYNEQFF. CDR3 coding DNA: TGTGCCAGCAGCCCAAGGAGAGAATTAAGGCCCTACAATGAGCAGTTCTTC. Together with reference TRBV5-4 and TRBJ2-1, the CDR3 gives the full variable domain: ETGVTQSPTHLIKTRGQQVTLRCSSQSGHNTVSWYQQALGQGPQFIFQYYREEENGRGNFPPRFSGLQFPNYSSELNVNALELDDSALYLCASSPRRELRPYNEQFFGPGTRLTVL.

In its sample, this clonotype was seen many times. The chain employs TRBV5-1 and TRBJ1-2; TRBD1 agrees at 11 bases. This CDR3 region has 15 residues. Trimming removed 3 bases from V and 8 bases from J; junction bases left unmatched: 9. Germline CDR1 is SGHRS and CDR2 is YFSETQ. This CDR3 is CASSSDRGRFEGYTF. The CDR3 region has the DNA TGCGCCAGCAGCTCGGACAGGGGGCGATTCGAGGGCTACACCTTC.

This chain uses TRBV11-1 with TRBJ2-5, with D unclear. CDR1 and CDR2 (germline): SGHAT, FQDESV (reference sequence). CDR3 length: 14 residues. V shed 2 bases and J shed 11 bases, with 18 bases lying between them. Written as DNA, the CDR3 is TGTGCCAGCAGCTTATTAAGGTCGTACAATGAGCAGTACTTC. Protein product: CASSLLRSYNEQYF.

The chain uses TRBV20-1 and TRBJ2-7; TRBD2 agrees at 13 bases. The CDR3 runs 17 residues. Trimming took 5 bases from V and 0 from J; bases not matched to a gene: 10. Germline loops: CDR1 DFQATT, CDR2 SNEGSKA (reference sequence). CDR3 loop: CSADPTSGRGISYEQYF. Here the CDR3 DNA reads TGCAGTGCTGATCCAACTAGCGGGAGGGGAATCTCCTACGAGCAGTACTTC.

The chain joins TRBV24-1 to TRBJ1-5, with a tentative D call TRBD1 (6 bases). Germline V gene lookup returns CDR1 KGHDR and CDR2 SFDVKD. The CDR3 is 15 residues long. V was shortened by 9 bases and J by 2 bases, with 16 bases between the two germline ends. CDR3 DNA sequence: TGTGCCACCGGTGGAGAAGGGGGAGGCAATCAGCCCCAGCATTTT. Translation: CATGGEGGGNQPQHF.

Ten or more counts support this clonotype. This chain links TRBV30 with TRBJ2-7; the D gene is possibly TRBD1 (5 bases). This CDR3 spans 13 amino acids. The germline V and J ends were trimmed by 0 bases and 6 bases, with 12 bases remaining between them. The germline CDR1 and CDR2 sequences are GTSNPN and SVGIG (reference sequence). Here the CDR3 reads CAWSVQQGTEQYF. DNA for the CDR3: TGTGCCTGGAGTGTACAGCAGGGTACCGAGCAGTACTTC.

The chain couples TRBV7-2 to TRBJ1-2; possible D gene TRBD1, 6 bases. V dropped 4 bases and J dropped 2 bases, with 11 bases sitting between them. The CDR3 loop spans 14 amino acids. Germline CDR1 SGHTA, CDR2 FQGNSA. The CDR3 DNA sequence: TGTGCCAGCAGCTACCGGCAGGGGAACTATGGCTACACCTTC. This translates into CASSYRQGNYGYTF.

This clonotype was detected ten times or more. Here the CDR3 DNA reads TGCAGCGTTGGGGAAGGACCTAACTATGGCTACACCTTC. It yields the protein CSVGEGPNYGYTF. The V call is TRBV29-1, the J call TRBJ1-2; no firm D call. V was clipped by 4 bases and J by 0 bases, with 9 bases between them. The germline V gene encodes CDR1 SQVTM and CDR2 ANQGSEA. This CDR3 contains 13 residues.

This clonotype was seen ten or more times. V gene TRBV6-1 combines with J gene TRBJ1-5; 9 bases fit TRBD1. The V gene's germline CDR1 is MNHNS and CDR2 SASEGT. This CDR3 region has 17 residues. The ends lost 4 bases at V and 4 bases at J; junction bases unmatched: 11. The CDR3 coding sequence is TGTGCCAGCAGTGGGACCGGGACAGGGAAAGGTAATCAGCCCCAGCATTTT. It translates to CASSGTGTGKGNQPQHF.

The chain combines TRBV30 with TRBJ2-7, with D perhaps TRBD1 (5 bases). This CDR3 spans 14 amino acids. The germline V gene encodes CDR1 GTSNPN and CDR2 SVGIG (reference sequence). The V gene lost 1 base and the J gene lost 5 bases, with 15 bases spanning the gap. The CDR3 DNA reads TGTGCCTGGAGTGGGGGCCAGGGCGTCGACGAGCAGTACTTC. It is translated as CAWSGGQGVDEQYF.

This clonotype was observed many times. DNA for the CDR3: TGTGCCAGCAGCTCCCAGAGACTAGTACAAGAGACCCAGTACTTC. It specifies CASSSQRLVQETQYF. The chain couples TRBV27 to TRBJ2-5; tentatively, D is TRBD2 (6 bases). The CDR3 length is 15 residues. The germline V and J ends were trimmed by 6 bases and 2 bases, with 16 bases remaining between them. Germline values: CDR1 MNHEY, CDR2 SMNVEV (reference sequence).

Concerning this clonotype itself: This could be a read error, since a much larger clone is one nucleotide away. The rearrangement uses TRBV7-2 and TRBJ2-7; D is perhaps TRBD1 (6 bases). The V end lost 5 bases, the J end lost 2 bases, and 16 bases lay between the germline ends. Germline-derived CDR1 and CDR2 are SGHTA and FQGNSA. This CDR3 has 15 amino acids. DNA of the CDR3: TGTGCCAGCAGCACGACAGGCTTGGGCCCCTACGAGCAGTACTTC. Amino acids: CASSTTGLGPYEQYF.

The gene calls are TRBV9 and TRBJ2-3; perhaps TRBD2 as D (6 bases). From germline, CDR1 is SGDLS and CDR2 YYNGEE. The CDR3 extends over 16 amino acids. With 0 bases removed from V and 5 bases from J, the gap between germline ends came to 16 bases. The DNA of the CDR3 is TGTGCCAGCAGCGTAGGGTTAGCGGCATCGGTAGATACGCAGTATTTT. It encodes CASSVGLAASVDTQYF.